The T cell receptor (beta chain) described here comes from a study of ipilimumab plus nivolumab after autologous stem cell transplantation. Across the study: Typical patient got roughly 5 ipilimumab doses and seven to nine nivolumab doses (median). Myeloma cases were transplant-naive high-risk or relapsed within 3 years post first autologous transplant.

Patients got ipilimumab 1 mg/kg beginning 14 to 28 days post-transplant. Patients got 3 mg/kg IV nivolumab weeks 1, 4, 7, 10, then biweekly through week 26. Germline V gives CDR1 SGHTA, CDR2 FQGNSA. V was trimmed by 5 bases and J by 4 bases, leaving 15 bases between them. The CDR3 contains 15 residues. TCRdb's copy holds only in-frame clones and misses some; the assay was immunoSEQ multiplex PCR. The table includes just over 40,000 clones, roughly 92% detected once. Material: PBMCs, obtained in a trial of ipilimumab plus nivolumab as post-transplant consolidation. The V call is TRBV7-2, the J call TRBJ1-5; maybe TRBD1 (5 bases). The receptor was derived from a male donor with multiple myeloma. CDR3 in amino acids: CASSPTGTANQPQHF. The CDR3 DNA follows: TGTGCCAGCAGCCCGACCGGGACGGCTAATCAGCCCCAGCATTTT.